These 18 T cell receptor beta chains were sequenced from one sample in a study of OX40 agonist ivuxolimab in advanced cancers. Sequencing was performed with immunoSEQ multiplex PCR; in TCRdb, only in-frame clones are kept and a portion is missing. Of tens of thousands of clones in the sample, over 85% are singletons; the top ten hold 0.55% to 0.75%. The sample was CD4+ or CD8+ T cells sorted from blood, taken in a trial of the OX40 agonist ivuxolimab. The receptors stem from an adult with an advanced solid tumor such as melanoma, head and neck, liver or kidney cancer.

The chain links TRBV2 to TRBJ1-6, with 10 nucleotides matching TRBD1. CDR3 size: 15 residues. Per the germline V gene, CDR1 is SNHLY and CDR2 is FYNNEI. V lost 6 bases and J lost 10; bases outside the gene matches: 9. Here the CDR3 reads CASRVGQGSSSPLHF. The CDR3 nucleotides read TGTGCCAGCAGGGTGGGACAGGGGTCGTCCTCACCCCTCCACTTT.

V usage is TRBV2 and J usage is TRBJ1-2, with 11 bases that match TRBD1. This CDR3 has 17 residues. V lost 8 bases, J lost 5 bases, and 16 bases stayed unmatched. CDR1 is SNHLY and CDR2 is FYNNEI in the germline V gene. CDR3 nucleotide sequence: TGTGCCAGCGATCCGGGACAGGGGGGCCCGAGAGGATATGGCTACACCTTC. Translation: CASDPGQGGPRGYGYTF.

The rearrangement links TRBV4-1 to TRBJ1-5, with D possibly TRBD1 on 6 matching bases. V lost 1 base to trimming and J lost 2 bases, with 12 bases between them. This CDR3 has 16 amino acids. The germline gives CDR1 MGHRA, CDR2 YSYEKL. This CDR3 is CASSQAGGQGNQPQHF. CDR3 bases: TGCGCCAGCAGCCAAGCGGGGGGGCAAGGCAATCAGCCCCAGCATTTT.

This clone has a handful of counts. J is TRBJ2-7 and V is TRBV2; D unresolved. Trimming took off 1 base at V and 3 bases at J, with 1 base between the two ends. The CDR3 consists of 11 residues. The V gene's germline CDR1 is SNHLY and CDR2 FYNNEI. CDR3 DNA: TGTGCCAGCAGTGAAGTCTACGAGCAGTACTTC. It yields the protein CASSEVYEQYF.

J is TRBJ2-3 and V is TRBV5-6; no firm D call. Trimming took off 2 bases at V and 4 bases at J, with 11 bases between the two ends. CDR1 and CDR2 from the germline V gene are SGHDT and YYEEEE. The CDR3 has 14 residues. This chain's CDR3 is CASSFNEPADTQYF. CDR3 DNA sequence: TGTGCCAGCAGCTTCAACGAACCCGCAGATACGCAGTATTTT.

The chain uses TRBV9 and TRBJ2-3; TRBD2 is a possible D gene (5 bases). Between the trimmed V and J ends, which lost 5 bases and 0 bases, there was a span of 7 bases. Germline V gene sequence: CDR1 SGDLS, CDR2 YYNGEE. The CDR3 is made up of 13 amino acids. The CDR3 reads CASRSGSTDTQYF. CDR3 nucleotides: TGTGCCAGCAGGAGCGGAAGCACAGATACGCAGTATTTT.

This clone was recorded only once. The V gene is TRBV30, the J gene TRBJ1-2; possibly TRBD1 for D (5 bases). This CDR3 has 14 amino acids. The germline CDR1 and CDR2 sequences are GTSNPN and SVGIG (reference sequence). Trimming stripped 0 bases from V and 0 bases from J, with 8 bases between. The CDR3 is CAWSVGQTNYGYTF. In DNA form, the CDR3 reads TGTGCCTGGAGTGTGGGGCAGACTAACTATGGCTACACCTTC.

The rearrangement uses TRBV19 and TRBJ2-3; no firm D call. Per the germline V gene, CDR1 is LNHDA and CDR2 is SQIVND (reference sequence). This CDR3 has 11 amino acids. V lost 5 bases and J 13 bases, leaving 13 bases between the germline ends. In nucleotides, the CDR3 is TGTGCCAGTAGTGCCGCGGAAGCGAAGTATTTT. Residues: CASSAAEAKYF.

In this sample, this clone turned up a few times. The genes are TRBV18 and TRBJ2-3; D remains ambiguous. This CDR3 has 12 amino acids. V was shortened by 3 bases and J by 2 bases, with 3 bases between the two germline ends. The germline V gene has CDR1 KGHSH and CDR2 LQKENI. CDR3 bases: TGTGCCAGCTCACCTAACACAGATACGCAGTATTTT. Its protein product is CASSPNTDTQYF.

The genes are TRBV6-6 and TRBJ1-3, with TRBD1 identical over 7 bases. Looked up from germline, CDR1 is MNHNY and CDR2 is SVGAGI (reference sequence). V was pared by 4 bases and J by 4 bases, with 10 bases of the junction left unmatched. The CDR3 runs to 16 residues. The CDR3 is CASSSSRGGSGNTIYF. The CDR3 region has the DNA TGTGCCAGCAGTTCCAGCAGGGGGGGTTCGGGAAACACCATATATTTT.

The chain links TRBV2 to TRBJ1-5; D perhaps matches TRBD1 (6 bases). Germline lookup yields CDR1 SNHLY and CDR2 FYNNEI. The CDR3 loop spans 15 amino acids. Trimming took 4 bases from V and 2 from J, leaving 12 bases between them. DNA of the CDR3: TGTGCCAGCAGTGTACAGGGTCTGGGCAATCAGCCCCAGCATTTT. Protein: CASSVQGLGNQPQHF.

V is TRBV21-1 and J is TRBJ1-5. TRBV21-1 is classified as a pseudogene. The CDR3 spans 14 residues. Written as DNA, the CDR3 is TGTGCCAGCAGCAAAAAGAGGGCCGCACAGCCCCAGCATTTT. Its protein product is CASSKKRAAQPQHF.

CDR3 in amino acids: CASSRGTRGETQYF. In nucleotides, the CDR3 is TGTGCCAGCAGCCGCGGGACACGGGGGGAGACCCAGTACTTC. V usage is TRBV11-3 and J usage is TRBJ2-5; D tentatively reads TRBD1 or TRBD2 (6 bases each). V was pared by 5 bases and J by 5 bases, with 15 bases between. Germline V lookup: CDR1 SGHNT, CDR2 YENEEA. The CDR3 extends over 14 amino acids.

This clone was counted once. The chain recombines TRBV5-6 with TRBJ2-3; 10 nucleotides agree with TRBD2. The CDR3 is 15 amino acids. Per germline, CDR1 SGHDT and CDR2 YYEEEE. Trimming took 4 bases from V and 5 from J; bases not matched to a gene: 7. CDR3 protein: CASSLEVAGGDTQYF. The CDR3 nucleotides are TGTGCCAGCAGCCTGGAGGTAGCGGGGGGAGATACGCAGTATTTT.

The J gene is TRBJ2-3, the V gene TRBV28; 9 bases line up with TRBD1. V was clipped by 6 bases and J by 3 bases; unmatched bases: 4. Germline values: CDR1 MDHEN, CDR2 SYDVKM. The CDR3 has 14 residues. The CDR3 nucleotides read TGTGCCAGCAGCCCAGGACAGGGGACAGATACGCAGTATTTT. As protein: CASSPGQGTDTQYF.

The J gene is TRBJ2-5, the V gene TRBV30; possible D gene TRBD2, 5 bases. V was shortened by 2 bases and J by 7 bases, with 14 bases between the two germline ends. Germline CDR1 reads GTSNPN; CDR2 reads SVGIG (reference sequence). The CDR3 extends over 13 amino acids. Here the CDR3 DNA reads TGTGCCTGGAGTTCAGGCGGGCTAGGGACCCAGTACTTC. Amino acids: CAWSSGGLGTQYF.

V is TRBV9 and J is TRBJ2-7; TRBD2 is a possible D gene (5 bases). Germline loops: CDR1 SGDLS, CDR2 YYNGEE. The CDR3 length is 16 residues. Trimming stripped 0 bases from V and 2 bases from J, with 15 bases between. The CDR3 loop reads CASSVGPQSGTYEQYF. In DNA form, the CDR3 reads TGTGCCAGCAGCGTAGGACCGCAAAGCGGCACCTACGAGCAGTACTTC.

The CDR3 protein is CASSSSQNTEAFF. Written as DNA, the CDR3 is TGTGCCAGCAGTTCGTCGCAGAACACTGAAGCTTTCTTT. The chain recombines TRBV27 with TRBJ1-1; D not resolved. The CDR3 covers 13 residues. Germline values: CDR1 MNHEY, CDR2 SMNVEV (reference sequence). V dropped 4 bases and J dropped 1 base, with 7 bases sitting between them.